This T cell receptor beta chain was observed in a study of cytomegalovirus exposure and HLA in healthy donors. Comments on this clone: What it binds is not known.

A multiplex PCR was run with 60 Vbeta primers and 13 Jbeta primers. Sequenced by immunoSEQ multiplex PCR; TCRdb stores in-frame clones only, minus some. The specimen's table records around 150,000 clones. Whole-study results and caveats: The study designated 150 to 200 TCR beta chains cytomegalovirus-associated. It was reported that the classifier diagnosed cytomegalovirus status with high specificity and sensitivity in both the original and validation cohorts.

All donors participated as healthy donors of bone marrow. This CDR3 comprises 13 residues. Trimming removed 7 bases at V and 2 bases at J, with 10 bases between. Looked up from germline, CDR1 is SNHLY and CDR2 is FYNNEI. Sequencing input: PBMCs. The sequence came from a woman aged 55-69 years in good health and CMV-seronegative. The rearrangement links TRBV2 to TRBJ2-3, with a weak D call TRBD1 (6 bases). This CDR3 is CASNGQYTDTQYF. The DNA of the CDR3 is TGTGCCAGCAACGGACAGTACACAGATACGCAGTATTTT.